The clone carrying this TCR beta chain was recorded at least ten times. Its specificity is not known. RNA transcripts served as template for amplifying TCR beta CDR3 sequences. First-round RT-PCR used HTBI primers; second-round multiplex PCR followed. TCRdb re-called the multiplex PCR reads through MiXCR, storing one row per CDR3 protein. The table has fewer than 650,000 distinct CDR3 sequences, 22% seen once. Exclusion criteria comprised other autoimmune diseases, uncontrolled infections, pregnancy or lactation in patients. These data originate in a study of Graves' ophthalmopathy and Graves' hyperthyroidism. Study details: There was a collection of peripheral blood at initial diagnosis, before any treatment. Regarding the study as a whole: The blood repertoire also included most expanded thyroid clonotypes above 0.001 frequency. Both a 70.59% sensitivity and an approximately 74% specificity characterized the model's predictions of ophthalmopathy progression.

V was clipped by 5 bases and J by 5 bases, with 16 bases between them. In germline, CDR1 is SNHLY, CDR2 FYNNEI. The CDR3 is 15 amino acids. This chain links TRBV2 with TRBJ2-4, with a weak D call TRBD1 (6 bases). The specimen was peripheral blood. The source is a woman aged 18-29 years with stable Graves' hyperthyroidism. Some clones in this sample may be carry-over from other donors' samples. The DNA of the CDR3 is TGTGCCAGCAGTAGGACCTGGACAGAGCAAAACATTCAGTACTTC. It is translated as CASSRTWTEQNIQYF.